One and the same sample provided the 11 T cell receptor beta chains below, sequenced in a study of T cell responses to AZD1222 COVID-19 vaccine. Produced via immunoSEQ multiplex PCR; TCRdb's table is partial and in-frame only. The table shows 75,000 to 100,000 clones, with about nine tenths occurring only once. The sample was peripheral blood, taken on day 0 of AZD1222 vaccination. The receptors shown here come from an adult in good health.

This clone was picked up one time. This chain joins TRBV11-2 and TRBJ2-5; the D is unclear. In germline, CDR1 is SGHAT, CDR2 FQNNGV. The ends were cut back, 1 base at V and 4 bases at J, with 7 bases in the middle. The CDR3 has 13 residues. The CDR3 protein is CASSLGQAETQYF. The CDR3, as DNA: TGTGCCAGCAGCTTAGGGCAGGCAGAGACCCAGTACTTC.

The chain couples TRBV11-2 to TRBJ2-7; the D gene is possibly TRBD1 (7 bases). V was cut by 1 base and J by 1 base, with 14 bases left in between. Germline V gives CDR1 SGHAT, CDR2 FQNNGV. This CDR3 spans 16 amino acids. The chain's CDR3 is CASSLVWGDRSYEQYF. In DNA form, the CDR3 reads TGTGCCAGCAGCTTAGTTTGGGGGGACAGATCCTACGAGCAGTACTTC.

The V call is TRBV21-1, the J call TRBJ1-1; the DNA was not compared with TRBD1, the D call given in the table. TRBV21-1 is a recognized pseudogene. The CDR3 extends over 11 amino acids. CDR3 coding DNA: TGTGCCAGCTATAGAGGGACAGAAGCTTTCTTT. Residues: CASYRGTEAFF.

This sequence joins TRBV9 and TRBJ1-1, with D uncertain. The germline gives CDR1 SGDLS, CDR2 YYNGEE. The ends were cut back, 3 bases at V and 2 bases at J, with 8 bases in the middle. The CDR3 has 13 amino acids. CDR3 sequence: CASSATANTEAFF. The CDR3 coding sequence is TGTGCCAGCAGCGCGACGGCCAACACTGAAGCTTTCTTT. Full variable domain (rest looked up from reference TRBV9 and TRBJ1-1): DSGVTQTPKHLITATGQRVTLRCSPRSGDLSVYWYQQSLDQGLQFLIQYYNGEERAKGNILERFSAQQFPDLHSELNLSSLELGDSALYFCASSATANTEAFFGQGTRLTVV.

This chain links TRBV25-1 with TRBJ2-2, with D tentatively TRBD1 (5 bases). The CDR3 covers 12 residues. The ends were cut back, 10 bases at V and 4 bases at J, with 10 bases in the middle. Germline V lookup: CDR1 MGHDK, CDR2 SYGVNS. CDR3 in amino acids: CATRVGTGELFF. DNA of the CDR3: TGTGCCACCAGGGTGGGCACCGGGGAGCTGTTTTTT.

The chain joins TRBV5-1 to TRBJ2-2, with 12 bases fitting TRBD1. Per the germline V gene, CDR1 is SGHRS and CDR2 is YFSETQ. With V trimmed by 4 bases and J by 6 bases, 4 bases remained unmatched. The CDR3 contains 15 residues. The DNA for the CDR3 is TGCGCCAGCAGCCCGGGACAGGGGGCGGCCGGGGAGCTGTTTTTT. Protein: CASSPGQGAAGELFF.

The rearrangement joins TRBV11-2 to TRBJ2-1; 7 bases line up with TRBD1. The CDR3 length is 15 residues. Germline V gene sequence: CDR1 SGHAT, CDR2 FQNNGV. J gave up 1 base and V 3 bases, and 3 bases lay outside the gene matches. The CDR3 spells CASSFVQGSYNEQFF. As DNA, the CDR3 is TGTGCCAGCAGCTTTGTACAGGGGTCCTACAATGAGCAGTTCTTC.

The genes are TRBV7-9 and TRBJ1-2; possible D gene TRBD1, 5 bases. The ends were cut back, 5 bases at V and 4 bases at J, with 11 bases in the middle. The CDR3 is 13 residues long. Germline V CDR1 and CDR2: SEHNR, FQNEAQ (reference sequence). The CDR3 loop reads CASSLWDGYGYTF. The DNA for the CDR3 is TGTGCCAGCAGCCTTTGGGACGGCTATGGCTACACCTTC.

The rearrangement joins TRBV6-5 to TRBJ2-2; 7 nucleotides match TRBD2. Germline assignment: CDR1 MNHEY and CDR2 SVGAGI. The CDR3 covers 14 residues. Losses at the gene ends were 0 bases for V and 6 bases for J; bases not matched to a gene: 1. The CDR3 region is CASSYSGGAGELFF. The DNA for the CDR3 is TGTGCCAGCAGTTACTCGGGGGGGGCCGGGGAGCTGTTTTTT.

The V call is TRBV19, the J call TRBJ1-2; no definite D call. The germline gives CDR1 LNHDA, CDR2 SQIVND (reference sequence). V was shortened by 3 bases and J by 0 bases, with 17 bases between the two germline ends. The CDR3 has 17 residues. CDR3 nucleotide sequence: TGTGCCAGTAGTATGAGGTTGGTCGCGGGAGCTAACTATGGCTACACCTTC. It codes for CASSMRLVAGANYGYTF.

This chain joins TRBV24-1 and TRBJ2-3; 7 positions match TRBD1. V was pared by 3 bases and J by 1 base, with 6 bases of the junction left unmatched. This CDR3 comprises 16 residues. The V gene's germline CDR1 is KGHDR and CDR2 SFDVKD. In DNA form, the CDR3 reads TGTGCCACCAGTGATAGGGAGACAGGGCGCACAGATACGCAGTATTTT. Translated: CATSDRETGRTDTQYF.